The 32 T cell receptor beta chains reported below all come from one sample, sequenced in a study of CD8 T cells in Susac syndrome. Reverse transcription of 0.5 to 1 ug RNA used random hexamers. One entry per CDR3 protein, called by TCRdb with MiXCR from the immunoSEQ multiplex PCR reads. The table lists over 200,000 distinct CDR3 sequences, around 93% of them singletons, with about 0.08% in the top ten. The material sequenced was CD4+ T cells from PBMCs. These receptors came from a human donor with multiple sclerosis.

The rearrangement links TRBV29-1 to TRBJ2-1, with 10 bases lining up with TRBD1. The CDR3 is 12 residues long. CDR1 SQVTM and CDR2 ANQGSEA come from the germline V gene. J lost 9 bases, V lost 7 bases, and 6 bases had no gene match. The CDR3 here is CSAGRTGGEQFF. The CDR3 nucleotides are TGCAGCGCTGGAAGGACAGGGGGTGAGCAGTTCTTC.

The J gene is TRBJ2-4, the V gene TRBV28; D ambiguous. The CDR3 contains 13 residues. With 6 bases removed from V and 3 bases from J, the gap between germline ends came to 9 bases. The germline V gene has CDR1 MDHEN and CDR2 SYDVKM. CDR3 residues: CASRQGYKNIQYF. The CDR3 bases are TGTGCCAGCAGGCAAGGATACAAAAACATTCAGTACTTC.

The chain links TRBV3-1 to TRBJ2-3; TRBD2 might be the D (5 bases). Trimming shortened V by 2 bases and J by 0 bases, and 18 bases separated the two germline ends. In germline, CDR1 is LGHDT, CDR2 YNNKEL (reference sequence). The CDR3 totals 18 residues. CDR3 DNA sequence: TGTGCCAGCAGCCAACAAGGCCGGGGAGCGCAGAGCACAGATACGCAGTATTTT. Encoded protein: CASSQQGRGAQSTDTQYF.

The chain links TRBV3-1 to TRBJ2-2; D gene unclear. V was clipped by 8 bases and J by 0 bases, with 10 bases between them. CDR1 LGHDT and CDR2 YNNKEL come from the germline V gene (reference sequence). The CDR3 loop spans 14 amino acids. DNA for the CDR3: TGTGCCAGCGTGGAGACGACGAACACCGGGGAGCTGTTTTTT. Translation: CASVETTNTGELFF.

This clonotype was observed once. Here the CDR3 reads CSAGDAGTSGAGTDTQYF. For the CDR3, the DNA is TGCAGTGCGGGGGACGCCGGGACTAGCGGGGCGGGCACAGATACGCAGTATTTT. V and J are TRBV20-1 and TRBJ2-3, with TRBD2 matching over 13 bases. This CDR3 comprises 18 residues. Germline CDR1 and CDR2: DFQATT and SNEGSKA (reference sequence). J lost 1 base, V lost 6 bases, and 13 bases had no gene match.

The chain recombines TRBV20-1 with TRBJ2-3; 10 nucleotides align to TRBD2. Germline assignment: CDR1 DFQATT and CDR2 SNEGSKA (reference sequence). The CDR3 has 16 amino acids. The V and J ends lost 5 bases and 2 bases, in that order; junction bases with no gene match: 10. CDR3 DNA sequence: TGCAGTGCTTGCCCCGGACTAGCGGACCCCACAGATACGCAGTATTTT. Amino acids: CSACPGLADPTDTQYF.

The CDR3 DNA is TGTGCCAGCAGCACACCGACAGGGCTTCAAGAGACCCAGTACTTC. The encoded protein is CASSTPTGLQETQYF. V gene TRBV7-9 combines with J gene TRBJ2-5; 7 bases fit TRBD1. The V gene's germline CDR1 is SEHNR and CDR2 FQNEAQ (reference sequence). The CDR3 runs 15 residues. V shed 5 bases, J shed 2 bases, and the junction held 8 bases outside the gene matches.

The rearrangement uses TRBV29-1 and TRBJ2-7; possibly TRBD1 for D (5 bases). CDR1 SQVTM and CDR2 ANQGSEA come from the germline V gene. Trimming cost V 2 bases and J 2 bases, with 13 bases left between them. This CDR3 region has 14 residues. The chain's CDR3 is CSVERQGVPYEQYF. The CDR3 bases are TGCAGCGTTGAACGGCAGGGCGTTCCCTACGAGCAGTACTTC.

This chain uses TRBV11-1 with TRBJ2-7; D remains ambiguous. The V end lost 0 bases, the J end lost 3 bases, and 0 bases lay between the germline ends. The CDR3 is made up of 11 amino acids. Per germline, CDR1 SGHAT and CDR2 FQDESV (reference sequence). CDR3 DNA sequence: TGTGCCAGCAGCTTAGCCTACGAGCAGTACTTC. It encodes CASSLAYEQYF.

This sequence joins TRBV5-1 and TRBJ2-5; D perhaps matches TRBD1 (5 bases). Looked up from germline, CDR1 is SGHRS and CDR2 is YFSETQ. The CDR3 length is 14 residues. V shed 0 bases and J shed 4 bases, with 10 bases lying between them. The CDR3 is CASSLAWGTETQYF. The DNA for the CDR3 is TGCGCCAGCAGCTTGGCTTGGGGCACAGAGACCCAGTACTTC.

The rearrangement links TRBV30 to TRBJ1-2; 7 positions match TRBD1. The germline gives CDR1 GTSNPN, CDR2 SVGIG (reference sequence). CDR3 length: 15 residues. After removal of 1 base from V and 4 bases from J, the junction contained 9 bases not matched to a gene. The CDR3 spells CAWSAGQEIVYGYTF. The CDR3 region has the DNA TGTGCCTGGAGTGCCGGACAGGAGATTGTCTATGGCTACACCTTC.

The V call is TRBV6-6, the J call TRBJ2-7; TRBD2 is a possible D gene (6 bases). Per germline, CDR1 MNHNY and CDR2 SVGAGI (reference sequence). The CDR3 spans 13 residues. Trimming pared 4 bases from V and 2 bases from J, leaving 9 bases between. The CDR3 DNA reads as TGTGCCAGCAGTTCGGGGGTCACCTACGAGCAGTACGTC. Translation gives CASSSGVTYEQYV.

This chain uses TRBV11-3 with TRBJ2-3, with 7 nucleotides matching TRBD1. Trimming at V came to 4 bases and at J to 3 bases, leaving 7 bases not matched to a gene. Germline loops: CDR1 SGHNT, CDR2 YENEEA. The CDR3 runs to 15 residues. CDR3 sequence: CASSSTTGPTDTQYF. CDR3 nucleotides: TGTGCCAGCAGCTCTACGACAGGGCCAACAGATACGCAGTATTTT.

The V gene is TRBV7-2, the J gene TRBJ2-3; D is unresolved. Germline lookup yields CDR1 SGHTA and CDR2 FQGNSA. Trimming cost V 5 bases and J 4 bases, with 10 bases left between them. The CDR3 spans 13 residues. The CDR3 DNA reads TGTGCCAGCAGCACCCGGGTAGCAGATACGCAGTATTTT. It codes for CASSTRVADTQYF.

V and J are TRBV15 and TRBJ1-2; 7 bases map to TRBD1. This CDR3 has 15 residues. In germline, CDR1 is LNHNV, CDR2 YYDKDF (reference sequence). After removal of 4 bases from V and 0 bases from J, the junction contained 5 bases not matched to a gene. The DNA of the CDR3 is TGTGCCACCAGCACAGACAGGGTCCCTAACTATGGCTACACCTTC. Translated, it gives CATSTDRVPNYGYTF.

This chain uses TRBV15 with TRBJ2-5; TRBD1 might be the D (6 bases). Germline CDR1 LNHNV, CDR2 YYDKDF (reference sequence). The ends were cut back, 1 base at V and 3 bases at J, with 6 bases in the middle. The CDR3 has 13 residues. CDR3 residues: CATSRGTEETQYF. CDR3 sequence (DNA): TGTGCCACCAGCAGAGGGACAGAAGAGACCCAGTACTTC. The complete variable domain, with remaining parts taken from reference TRBV15 and TRBJ2-5, reads DAMVIQNPRYQVTQFGKPVTLSCSQTLNHNVMYWYQQKSSQAPKLLFHYYDKDFNNEADTPDNFQSRRPNTSFCFLDIRSPGLGDTAMYLCATSRGTEETQYFGPGTRLLVL.

This chain joins TRBV7-8 and TRBJ2-1; no clear D gene. V lost 5 bases and J lost 0, with 8 bases in between. The CDR3 runs 14 residues. Germline V gene lookup returns CDR1 SGHVS and CDR2 FQNEAQ. The DNA of the CDR3 is TGTGCCAGCAGCCTCGAGGACTCCTACAATGAGCAGTTCTTC. It encodes CASSLEDSYNEQFF.

V is TRBV5-6 and J is TRBJ2-2; D is undetermined. The CDR3 contains 13 residues. Germline CDR1 SGHDT, CDR2 YYEEEE. V lost 4 bases, J lost 7 bases, and 11 bases lay in between. Here the CDR3 reads CASSRVPDGELFF. The CDR3 DNA sequence: TGTGCCAGCAGCCGGGTCCCGGACGGGGAGCTGTTTTTT.

The count of this clonotype is one. At one of its ends the junction is not consistent with the germline gene, which may arise from a read error. The chain is built from TRBV12-3 or TRBV12-4 and TRBJ2-1; D ambiguous. The CDR3 is made up of 11 amino acids. CDR3 coding DNA: TGTGCCAGCAGTACGCTCCCAGGTTACGTCTTC. It specifies CASSTLPGYVF.

The rearrangement uses TRBV7-2 and TRBJ1-4, with D unclear. The CDR3 consists of 14 residues. CDR1 and CDR2 from the germline V gene are SGHTA and FQGNSA. V lost 5 bases to trimming and J lost 6 bases, with 13 bases between them. This CDR3 reads CASSMGLADEKLFF. The CDR3 region has the DNA TGTGCCAGCAGCATGGGCCTAGCAGATGAAAAACTGTTTTTT.

The V call is TRBV20-1, the J call TRBJ1-2, with D unclear. V lost 0 bases, J lost 7 bases, and 9 bases lay in between. The CDR3 contains 12 residues. Germline-derived CDR1 and CDR2 are DFQATT and SNEGSKA (reference sequence). CDR3 coding DNA: TGCAGTGCTAGAGATCAGGCAGGTGGCTACACCTTC. Residues: CSARDQAGGYTF.

This sequence joins TRBV3-1 and TRBJ2-3, with D possibly being TRBD2 (7 bases). The length of the CDR3 is 15 residues. CDR1 and CDR2 (germline): LGHDT, YNNKEL (reference sequence). The ends were cut back, 2 bases at V and 1 base at J, with 10 bases in the middle. The chain's CDR3 is CASSQRGGGTDTQYF. CDR3 DNA sequence: TGTGCCAGCAGCCAAAGGGGGGGCGGCACAGATACGCAGTATTTT.

The chain has TRBV7-2 and TRBJ2-7; D perhaps matches TRBD1 (6 bases). Germline V lookup: CDR1 SGHTA, CDR2 FQGNSA. The V end lost 8 bases, the J end lost 7 bases, and 18 bases lay between the germline ends. The CDR3 has 13 amino acids. CDR3 sequence reads: CASSTVGGYEQYV. The DNA for the CDR3 is TGTGCCAGCTCGACCGTAGGGGGATATGAGCAGTACGTC.

This clonotype has just one count. The CDR3 nucleotides are TGTGCCAGCAGCTTGGCCGGAGAAAGGAGGGATGAGCAGTTCTTC. Amino acids: CASSLAGERRDEQFF. The chain has TRBV5-6 and TRBJ2-1, with D possibly matching TRBD2 (6 bases). The CDR3 contains 15 residues. Trimming took 0 bases from V and 8 from J, leaving 15 bases between them. Germline V lookup: CDR1 SGHDT, CDR2 YYEEEE.

This chain connects TRBV20-1 to TRBJ2-1; D unclear. The CDR3 consists of 14 residues. The V end lost 6 bases, the J end lost 7 bases, and 19 bases lay between the germline ends. The V gene's germline CDR1 is DFQATT and CDR2 SNEGSKA (reference sequence). For the CDR3, the DNA is TGCAGTGCCAAAAACGGGCTAGTTCGGAATGAGCAGTTCTTC. It is translated as CSAKNGLVRNEQFF.

The chain employs TRBV7-3 and TRBJ2-5, with a possible D match to TRBD2 (5 bases). This CDR3 region has 14 residues. Trimming took 5 bases from V and 5 from J, leaving 15 bases between them. Germline V gene lookup returns CDR1 SGHTA and CDR2 FQGTGA. CDR3 loop: CASSQGGWEETQYF. Written as DNA, the CDR3 is TGTGCCAGCAGCCAAGGCGGGTGGGAGGAGACCCAGTACTTC.

This chain links TRBV29-1 with TRBJ2-5; D remains ambiguous. Trimming took 7 bases from V and 3 from J, leaving 15 bases between them. The CDR3 spans 13 residues. Germline V CDR1 and CDR2: SQVTM, ANQGSEA. CDR3 in amino acids: CSAMETVEETQYF. CDR3 DNA sequence: TGCAGCGCCATGGAGACGGTGGAAGAGACCCAGTACTTC.

The count of this clonotype is one. This sequence joins TRBV2 and TRBJ2-6, with D hard to call. Germline CDR1 and CDR2: SNHLY and FYNNEI. CDR3 length: 12 residues. V shed 1 base and J shed 5 bases, with 0 bases lying between them. The CDR3 region is CASSEGANVLTF. CDR3 coding DNA: TGTGCCAGCAGTGAAGGGGCCAACGTCCTGACTTTC. Variable domain in full (rest from reference TRBV2 and TRBJ2-6): EPEVTQTPSHQVTQMGQEVILRCVPISNHLYFYWYRQILGQKVEFLVSFYNNEISEKSEIFDDQFSVERPDGSNFTLKIRSTKLEDSAMYFCASSEGANVLTFGAGSRLTVL.

V usage is TRBV20-1 and J usage is TRBJ2-7, with a tentative D call TRBD1 (7 bases). Looked up from germline, CDR1 is DFQATT and CDR2 is SNEGSKA (reference sequence). The CDR3 sequence is 14 residues long. The germline V and J ends were trimmed by 1 base and 2 bases, with 12 bases remaining between them. CDR3 nucleotides: TGCAGTGCTAGAGGGGCAGGGGGGCCCTACGAGCAGTACTTC. Its translation: CSARGAGGPYEQYF.

The chain is built from TRBV10-3 and TRBJ2-3, with D possibly being TRBD1 or TRBD2 (5 bases each). Trimming removed 9 bases from V and 0 bases from J, with 13 bases in between. The CDR3 length is 14 residues. Germline assignment: CDR1 ENHRY and CDR2 SYGVKD. This chain's CDR3 is CAINRDLSTDTQYF. CDR3 nucleotide sequence: TGTGCCATTAACCGGGACCTAAGCACAGATACGCAGTATTTT.

The chain carries TRBV20-1 and TRBJ2-5; D gene ambiguous. V lost 4 bases, J lost 2 bases, and 14 bases lay in between. This CDR3 has 14 amino acids. Germline loops: CDR1 DFQATT, CDR2 SNEGSKA (reference sequence). The CDR3 DNA sequence: TGCAGTGCTATGTCGGCACTTATGCAAGAGACCCAGTACTTC. Translating gives CSAMSALMQETQYF.

The rearrangement joins TRBV20-1 to TRBJ1-5; 8 bases match TRBD1. The length of the CDR3 is 13 residues. CDR1 DFQATT and CDR2 SNEGSKA come from the germline V gene (reference sequence). The V and J ends lost 3 bases and 7 bases, in that order; junction bases with no gene match: 5. The CDR3 region is CSASGPGGQPQHF. CDR3 coding DNA: TGCAGTGCTAGCGGTCCAGGGGGCCAGCCCCAGCATTTT.